This record looks at one TCR beta chain sequence and its context. Its antigen is not identified. This entry comes from a study of cytomegalovirus exposure and HLA in healthy donors. The study, taken as a whole, reports: Previously analyzed data showed that most TCR beta V segments were productive at a frequency of about 90% or about 30%.

Between the trimmed V and J ends, which lost 2 bases and 4 bases, there was a span of 8 bases. CDR3 length: 13 residues. The V gene's germline CDR1 is MNHEY and CDR2 SVGAGI. Though probably carrying unrecorded immune exposures, donors were nominally healthy at sampling. PCR primers comprised 60 Vbeta and 13 Jbeta primers. TCRdb keeps only in-frame clones here, not all; method: immunoSEQ multiplex PCR. This table has 150,000 to 200,000 clones, roughly four fifths appearing once. Sequenced material: PBMCs. The receptor was derived from a woman between 18 and 29 years old in good health and CMV-seropositive. The rearrangement links TRBV6-5 to TRBJ1-2; possible D gene TRBD1, 5 bases. CDR3 region: CASSYDSIYGYTF. In DNA, the CDR3 is TGTGCCAGCAGTTACGACAGCATCTATGGCTACACCTTC.